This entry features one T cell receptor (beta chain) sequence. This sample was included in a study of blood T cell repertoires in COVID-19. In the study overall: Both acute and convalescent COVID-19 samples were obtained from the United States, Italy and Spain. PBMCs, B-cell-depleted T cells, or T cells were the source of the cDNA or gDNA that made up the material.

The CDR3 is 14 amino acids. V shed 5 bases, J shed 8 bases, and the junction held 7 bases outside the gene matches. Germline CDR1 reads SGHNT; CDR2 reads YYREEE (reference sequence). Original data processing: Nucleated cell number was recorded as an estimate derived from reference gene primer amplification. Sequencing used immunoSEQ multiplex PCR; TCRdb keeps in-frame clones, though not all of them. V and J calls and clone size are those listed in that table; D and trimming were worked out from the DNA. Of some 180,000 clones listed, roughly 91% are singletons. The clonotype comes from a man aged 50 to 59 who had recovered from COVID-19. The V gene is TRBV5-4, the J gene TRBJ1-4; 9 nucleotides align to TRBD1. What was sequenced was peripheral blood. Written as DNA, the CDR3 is TGTGCCAGCAGTGGACAGGGGAGGAGGGAAAAACTGTTTTTT. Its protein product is CASSGQGRREKLFF.